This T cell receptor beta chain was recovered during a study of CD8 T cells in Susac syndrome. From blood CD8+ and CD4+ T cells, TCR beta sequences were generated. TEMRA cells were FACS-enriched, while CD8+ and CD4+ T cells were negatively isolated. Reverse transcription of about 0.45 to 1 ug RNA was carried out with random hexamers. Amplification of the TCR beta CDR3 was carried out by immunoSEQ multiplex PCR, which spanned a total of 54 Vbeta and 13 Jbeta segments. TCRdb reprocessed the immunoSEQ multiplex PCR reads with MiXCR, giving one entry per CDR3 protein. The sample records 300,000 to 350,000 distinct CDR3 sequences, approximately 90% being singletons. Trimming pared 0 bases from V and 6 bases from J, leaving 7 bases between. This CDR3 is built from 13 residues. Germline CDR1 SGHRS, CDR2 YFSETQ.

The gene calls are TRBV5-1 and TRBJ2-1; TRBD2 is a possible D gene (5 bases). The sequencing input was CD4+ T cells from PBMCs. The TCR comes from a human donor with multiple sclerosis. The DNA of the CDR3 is TGCGCCAGCAGCTTGGTACTAGTCAATGAGCAGTTCTTC. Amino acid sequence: CASSLVLVNEQFF.